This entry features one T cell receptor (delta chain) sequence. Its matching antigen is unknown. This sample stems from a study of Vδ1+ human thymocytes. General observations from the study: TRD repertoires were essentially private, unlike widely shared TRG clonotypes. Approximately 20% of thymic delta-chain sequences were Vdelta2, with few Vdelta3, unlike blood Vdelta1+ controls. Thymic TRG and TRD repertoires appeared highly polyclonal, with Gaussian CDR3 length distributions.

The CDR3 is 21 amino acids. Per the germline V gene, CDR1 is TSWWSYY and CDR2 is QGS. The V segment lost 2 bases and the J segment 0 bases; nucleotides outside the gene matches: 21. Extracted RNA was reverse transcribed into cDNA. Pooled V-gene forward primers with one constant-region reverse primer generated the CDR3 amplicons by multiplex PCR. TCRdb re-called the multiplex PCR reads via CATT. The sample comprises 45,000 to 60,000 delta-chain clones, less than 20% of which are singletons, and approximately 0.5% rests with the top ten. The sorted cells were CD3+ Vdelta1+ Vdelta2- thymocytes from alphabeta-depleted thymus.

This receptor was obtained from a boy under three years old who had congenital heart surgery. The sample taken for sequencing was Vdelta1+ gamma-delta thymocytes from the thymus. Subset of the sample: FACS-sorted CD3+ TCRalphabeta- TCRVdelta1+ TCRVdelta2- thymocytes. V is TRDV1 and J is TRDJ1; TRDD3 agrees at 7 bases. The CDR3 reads CALGEAPLRSTLGTYTDKLIF. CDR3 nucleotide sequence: TGTGCTCTTGGGGAAGCCCCTCTCCGTTCTACACTGGGGACCTACACCGATAAACTCATCTTT.